This entry features one T cell receptor beta chain sequence. Its antigen is as yet unknown. Other nucleotide sequences in the sample specify the same CDR3. V was clipped by 1 base and J by 5 bases, with 7 bases between them. Germline CDR1 and CDR2: SGHRS and YFSETQ. CDR3 length: 13 amino acids. Assay: immunoSEQ multiplex PCR; the TCRdb copy retains only in-frame clones and omits some. The repertoire holds approximately 1.5 million clones, with approximately 98.5% as singletons. The record originates from a study of shared clonotypes between healthy human individuals. About the study: A couple of women and a few men aged 18 to 49 served as donors.

Study observations and caveats: Lower generation probabilities were found for non-shared clonotypes than for those shared by all four donors.

The chain combines TRBV5-1 with TRBJ1-5; perhaps TRBD1 as D (5 bases). The sequencing input was naive CD4+ T cells sorted from blood. Specified subset: CD45RA+ positively selected. This TCR was recovered from a man aged 30 to 39 in good health. The CDR3 DNA reads TGCGCCAGCAGCTTGTTAGGGGATCAGCCCCAGCATTTT. Translation gives CASSLLGDQPQHF.